Listed below are T cell receptor beta chains from one sample, sequenced in a study of shared clonotypes between healthy human individuals. Sequencing was performed with immunoSEQ multiplex PCR; in TCRdb, only in-frame clones are kept and a portion is missing. The sample has around 2,100,000 clones; about 95% are singletons. The sequenced sample was naive CD8+ T cells sorted from blood. Receptor source: a man younger than 35 in good health. Both conserved end residues are part of each CDR3. A D gene is named only where the DNA matches it firmly. Expanded clones are given a class, and other clones once, few, many or no size at all.

J | V | size | D | CDR3 | DNA
TRBJ1-5 | TRBV6-1 | - | - | CASRDGGFGNQPQHF | TGTGCCAGCAGGGACGGGGGTTTCGGCAATCAGCCCCAGCATTTT
TRBJ2-1 | TRBV27 | - | TRBD2 | CASSLGTSGRDEQFF | TGTGCCAGCAGTTTAGGGACTAGCGGGAGAGATGAGCAGTTCTTC
TRBJ2-2 | TRBV11-2 | - | TRBD2 | CASSLGGLAGITGELFF | TGTGCCAGCAGCTTGGGTGGACTAGCCGGTATCACCGGGGAGCTGTTTTTT
TRBJ1-1 | TRBV19 | - | TRBD1 | CASSIIGTVNTEAFF | TGTGCCAGTAGTATTATCGGGACAGTTAACACTGAAGCTTTCTTT
TRBJ2-7 | TRBV18 | - | TRBD1 | CASSPAGTGHYEQYF | TGTGCCAGCTCACCGGCCGGGACAGGACACTACGAGCAGTACTTC
TRBJ2-3 | TRBV10-1 | - | - | CASSEWRGSALDTQYF | TGCGCCAGCAGTGAATGGAGGGGATCAGCGTTGGATACGCAGTATTTT
TRBJ2-7 | TRBV6-6 | - | - | CASYGLREQYF | TGTGCCAGCTACGGTCTTCGTGAGCAGTACTTC
TRBJ2-1 | TRBV6-4 | - | - | CASSLTIASLNEQFF | TGTGCCAGCAGCCTGACCATAGCGAGTCTCAATGAGCAGTTCTTC
TRBJ2-1 | TRBV27 | - | TRBD1 | CASSLQGAYEQFF | TGTGCCAGCAGTTTGCAGGGGGCCTATGAGCAGTTCTTC
TRBJ1-3 | TRBV30 | - | - | CAWSVRRQVGPGNTIYF | TGTGCCTGGAGTGTACGACGGCAGGTCGGACCTGGAAACACCATATATTTT
TRBJ1-1 | TRBV4-1 | - | - | CASTRLGGRREEAFF | TGCGCCAGCACTCGGTTAGGCGGTCGGAGGGAGGAAGCTTTCTTT
TRBJ2-7 | TRBV6-5 | - | TRBD1 | CASSPTGGPYEQYF | TGTGCCAGCAGTCCGACAGGGGGACCCTACGAGCAGTACTTC
TRBJ2-7 | TRBV27 | - | - | CASSWSRDYEQYF | TGTGCCAGCAGTTGGAGTAGGGACTACGAGCAGTACTTC
TRBJ2-2 | TRBV2 | - | - | CASSELERMNTGELFF | TGTGCCAGCAGTGAATTGGAAAGGATGAACACCGGGGAGCTGTTTTTT
TRBJ2-3 | TRBV4-2 | once | TRBD2 | CASSQDLAGANTDTQYF | TGTGCCAGCAGCCAAGACCTAGCGGGGGCAAACACAGATACGCAGTATTTT
TRBJ2-3 | TRBV12-5 | - | TRBD2 | CASGPPGLAAGTDTQYF | TGTGCTAGTGGTCCTCCAGGACTAGCGGCAGGCACAGATACGCAGTATTTT
TRBJ2-7 | TRBV9 | - | - | CASSADTGLDEQYF | TGTGCCAGCAGCGCGGACACGGGCCTCGACGAGCAGTACTTC
TRBJ1-3 | TRBV28 | - | - | CASSFLVYPESF | TGTGCCAGCAGTTTCCTCGTATATCCAGAGAGTTTT
TRBJ2-7 | TRBV23-1 | - | - | CASSQSGQEPYEQYF | TGCGCCAGCAGTCAAAGTGGGCAGGAACCCTACGAGCAGTACTTC
TRBJ1-2 | TRBV15 | once | - | CATSRDGEWNGYTF | TGTGCCACCAGCAGAGATGGAGAGTGGAACGGCTACACCTTC
TRBJ1-2 | TRBV9 | - | - | CASSGGPGGGTNYGYTF | TGTGCCAGCAGCGGAGGCCCTGGGGGCGGGACGAACTATGGCTACACCTTC
TRBJ1-5 | TRBV12-5 | - | TRBD1 | CASGQGQGIGQPQHF | TGTGCTAGTGGCCAGGGACAGGGGATCGGCCAGCCCCAGCATTTT
TRBJ1-1 | TRBV30 | - | - | CAWSVRANTEAFF | TGTGCCTGGAGTGTACGGGCGAACACTGAAGCTTTCTTT
TRBJ2-7 | TRBV4-1 | - | - | CASSQVDGTYEQYF | TGCGCCAGCAGCCAAGTAGACGGGACCTACGAGCAGTACTTC
TRBJ2-1 | TRBV7-6 | - | TRBD1 | CASSKGRGPSYNEQFF | TGTGCCAGCAGCAAAGGAAGGGGGCCCTCCTACAATGAGCAGTTCTTC
TRBJ2-7 | TRBV5-4 | - | TRBD2 | CASSSGLAGYEQYF | TGTGCCAGCAGCTCGGGACTAGCGGGGTACGAGCAGTACTTC
TRBJ2-7 | TRBV11-2 | - | - | CASSSGEKAYEQYF | TGTGCCAGCAGCTCAGGGGAAAAAGCTTACGAGCAGTACTTC
TRBJ1-2 | TRBV28 | - | - | CASSFPGEGDYGYTF | TGTGCCAGCAGTTTTCCAGGGGAGGGGGACTATGGCTACACCTTC
TRBJ2-7 | TRBV25-1 | - | - | CASSEYSAGLRVSEQYF | TGTGCCAGCAGTGAATATTCTGCGGGCCTGAGGGTCAGCGAGCAGTACTTC
TRBJ2-3 | TRBV7-6 | - | - | CASSSTKGADTQYF | TGTGCCAGCAGCTCAACAAAGGGAGCGGATACGCAGTATTTT
TRBJ2-7 | TRBV6-1 | - | - | CARHSRGEQYF | TGTGCCAGGCATTCCAGGGGCGAGCAGTACTTC
TRBJ2-5 | TRBV2 | - | - | CASNGGRWGVETQYF | TGTGCCAGCAATGGGGGACGATGGGGGGTAGAGACCCAGTACTTC
TRBJ2-3 | TRBV2 | once | TRBD2 | CASGEGTSGLWGTDTQYF | TGTGCCAGCGGAGAGGGGACTAGCGGGTTGTGGGGAACAGATACGCAGTATTTT
TRBJ1-1 | TRBV15 | once | - | CATSLSGEHTEAFF | TGTGCCACCAGCCTCTCCGGAGAGCACACTGAAGCTTTCTTT
TRBJ2-2 | TRBV19 | - | - | CASSRGQTLLNTGELFF | TGTGCCAGTAGTCGGGGGCAGACTTTATTAAACACCGGGGAGCTGTTTTTT
TRBJ1-5 | TRBV5-6 | - | TRBD1 | CASSPGGGQPQHF | TGTGCCAGCAGCCCAGGGGGGGGCCAGCCCCAGCATTTT
TRBJ2-7 | TRBV27 | - | - | CASSLVASPTWQYF | TGTGCCAGCAGTTTAGTAGCTTCCCCTACGTGGCAGTACTTC
TRBJ2-5 | TRBV2 | - | - | CASRRGQTQYF | TGTGCCAGCCGCAGGGGACAGACCCAGTACTTC
TRBJ2-7 | TRBV4-1 | - | TRBD1 | CASSQELSGTVGSYEQYF | TGCGCCAGCAGCCAAGAACTATCCGGGACAGTTGGTTCCTACGAGCAGTACTTC
TRBJ2-7 | TRBV5-1 | - | - | CASSLALQGYEQYF | TGCGCCAGCAGCTTGGCGTTACAGGGATACGAGCAGTACTTC
TRBJ2-1 | TRBV5-1 | - | TRBD2 | CASSLGTSVLDEQFF | TGCGCCAGCAGCTTGGGGACTAGCGTTCTCGATGAGCAGTTCTTC
TRBJ1-3 | TRBV21-1 | - | - | CASSKGGQGTGTSGNTIYF | TGTGCCAGCAGCAAAGGAGGGCAGGGAACAGGCACCTCTGGAAACACCATATATTTT
TRBJ2-1 | TRBV6-5 | - | - | CASSPTYAQGDEQFF | TGTGCCAGCAGTCCTACCTACGCGCAGGGCGATGAGCAGTTCTTC
TRBJ2-7 | TRBV7-9 | once | TRBD1 | CASGSSTGTVGEQYF | TGTGCCAGCGGATCCTCGACCGGGACAGTCGGCGAGCAGTACTTC
TRBJ2-5 | TRBV4-1 | - | - | CASSQDAEGTQYF | TGCGCCAGCAGCCAAGATGCAGAAGGGACCCAGTACTTC
TRBJ1-1 | TRBV5-6 | - | - | CASQGFNTEAFF | TGTGCCAGCCAAGGGTTCAACACTGAAGCTTTCTTT